Listed here are 13 T cell receptor beta chains from one sample, sequenced in a study of blood T cell repertoires in COVID-19. Profiled with immunoSEQ multiplex PCR; TCRdb holds only in-frame clones, not every one. Altogether fewer than 200,000 clones are present, 84% being singletons, with the ten largest covering about 6.4%. Sequenced: peripheral blood. The source is a human donor in a cohort sampled during active COVID-19.

The chain has TRBV19 and TRBJ2-5; TRBD2 aligns across 8 bases. Germline assignment: CDR1 LNHDA and CDR2 SQIVND (reference sequence). After removal of 3 bases from V and 0 bases from J, the junction contained 3 bases not matched to a gene. CDR3 length: 15 amino acids. The CDR3: CASSIDSGNQETQYF. Here the CDR3 DNA reads TGTGCCAGTAGTATTGATAGCGGGAACCAAGAGACCCAGTACTTC.

The gene calls are TRBV5-1 and TRBJ1-1; 7 nucleotides match TRBD1. J was trimmed by 3 bases and V by 7 bases; bases with no gene match: 15. This CDR3 comprises 16 residues. Germline V gene lookup returns CDR1 SGHRS and CDR2 YFSETQ. CDR3 region: CASRQGGLVRDTEAFF. The CDR3 DNA sequence: TGCGCCAGCCGCCAGGGGGGCCTAGTCCGGGACACTGAAGCTTTCTTT.

V usage is TRBV12-5 and J usage is TRBJ2-1; D uncertain. Germline V CDR1 and CDR2: LGHNT, FRNRAP. V was pared by 1 base and J by 6 bases, with 10 bases between. The CDR3 has 14 amino acids. The CDR3: CASGLGAGLNEQFF. The DNA for the CDR3 is TGTGCTAGTGGTTTGGGGGCTGGCCTCAATGAGCAGTTCTTC.

This chain uses TRBV5-1 with TRBJ2-1, with 7 bases that match TRBD2. The junction had 6 bases not matched to a gene; V was cut back by 4 bases and J by 5 bases. This CDR3 has 14 residues. Germline values: CDR1 SGHRS, CDR2 YFSETQ. In DNA, the CDR3 is TGCGCCAGCAGCCCCATAGCGGGTAACAATGAGCAGTTCTTC. This translates into CASSPIAGNNEQFF.

The genes are TRBV19 and TRBJ1-1, with 9 positions matching TRBD1. In germline, CDR1 is LNHDA, CDR2 SQIVND (reference sequence). Trimming removed 6 bases from V and 4 bases from J; junction bases left unmatched: 3. The CDR3 has 13 residues. The CDR3 sequence: CASRTGGRTEAFF. The CDR3 coding sequence is TGTGCCAGTAGGACAGGGGGGCGCACTGAAGCTTTCTTT.

The chain combines TRBV12-3 or TRBV12-4 with TRBJ1-3, with a tentative D call TRBD1 (5 bases). Trimming stripped 4 bases from V and 3 bases from J, with 7 bases between. The CDR3 contains 13 residues. CDR3 sequence (DNA): TGTGCCAGCAGTTCAGGGTTTGGAAACACCATATATTTT. Translation: CASSSGFGNTIYF.

CDR3 sequence: CASSLTDLYEQYF. The CDR3 coding sequence is TGTGCCAGCAGCTTGACAGATCTCTACGAGCAGTACTTC. The chain uses TRBV5-6 and TRBJ2-7, with no clear D. Trimming removed 1 base from V and 3 bases from J, with 8 bases in between. CDR1 and CDR2 (germline): SGHDT, YYEEEE. The CDR3 contains 13 residues.

The rearrangement uses TRBV24-1 and TRBJ2-1; D is perhaps TRBD2 (6 bases). The germline gives CDR1 KGHDR, CDR2 SFDVKD. V lost 9 bases and J 7 bases, leaving 12 bases between the germline ends. The CDR3 is 12 residues long. The CDR3 nucleotides are TGTGCCACCCGCGGGGTTGGGAATGAGCAGTTCTTC. Its protein is CATRGVGNEQFF.

The V gene is TRBV6-6, the J gene TRBJ2-1, with 9 bases that match TRBD1. The CDR3 spans 15 residues. Germline assignment: CDR1 MNHNY and CDR2 SVGAGI (reference sequence). Trimming took 3 bases from V and 4 from J; bases not matched to a gene: 4. The CDR3 DNA reads as TGTGCCAGCAGTTATCGGGACAGGGATTACAATGAGCAGTTCTTC. Protein sequence: CASSYRDRDYNEQFF.

The V gene is TRBV10-3, the J gene TRBJ2-6, with 8 bases identical to TRBD1. The germline CDR1 and CDR2 sequences are ENHRY and SYGVKD. After removal of 2 bases from V and 0 bases from J, the junction contained 3 bases not matched to a gene. The CDR3 length is 17 residues. The CDR3 spells CAISEAGGDSGANVLTF. The CDR3 DNA reads as TGTGCCATCAGTGAGGCAGGGGGCGACTCTGGGGCCAACGTCCTGACTTTC.

The CDR3 loop reads CASSPRGGWNTEAFF. CDR3 nucleotide sequence: TGTGCCAGCTCCCCCCGGGGGGGCTGGAACACTGAAGCTTTCTTT. The V gene is TRBV18, the J gene TRBJ1-1; the D gene is possibly TRBD1 (6 bases). Trimming pared 6 bases from V and 1 base from J, leaving 15 bases between. Germline V gene lookup returns CDR1 KGHSH and CDR2 LQKENI. This CDR3 contains 15 residues. The variable domain in full, with the rest retrieved from reference TRBV18 and TRBJ1-1, is NAGVMQNPRHLVRRRGQEARLRCSPMKGHSHVYWYRQLPEEGLKFMVYLQKENIIDESGMPKERFSAEFPKEGPSILRIQQVVRGDSAAYFCASSPRGGWNTEAFFGQGTRLTVV.

V gene TRBV5-1 combines with J gene TRBJ2-6; 8 bases map to TRBD1. Germline CDR1 and CDR2: SGHRS and YFSETQ. Unmatched junction bases numbered 7, after V lost 5 bases and J lost 3 bases. The CDR3 spans 16 residues. This CDR3 reads CASRSQGADGANVLTF. The CDR3 DNA reads TGCGCCAGCAGGTCCCAGGGGGCGGATGGGGCCAACGTCCTGACTTTC.

This clone was recorded a few times. The chain has TRBV19 and TRBJ1-5; D unclear. CDR1 and CDR2 from the germline V gene are LNHDA and SQIVND (reference sequence). V dropped 3 bases and J dropped 5 bases, with 11 bases sitting between them. The length of the CDR3 is 14 residues. The CDR3 nucleotides read TGTGCCAGTAGTATTCGGACGGAGGATCAGCCCCAGCATTTT. This encodes CASSIRTEDQPQHF.